These T cell receptor beta chains were read from a single sample in a study of shared clonotypes between healthy human individuals. Clones were sequenced by immunoSEQ multiplex PCR, and TCRdb holds only the in-frame ones, with some missing. The profile shows about 980,000 clones, more than 75% of them singletons. Material for sequencing was memory CD4+ T cells sorted from blood. The source of these receptors is a man younger than 30 in good health. The CDR3 runs from the conserved cysteine through the conserved F or W. Rows give clone size only sometimes, using once, few, many, or a class for an expanded clone.

V gene,J gene,clone size,CDR3 protein
TRBV29-1,TRBJ2-1,.,CSVVGQFSSYNEQFF
TRBV5-1,TRBJ2-5,few,CASSLAIKETQYF
TRBV10-3,TRBJ1-2,.,CAISGTAEYGYTF
TRBV28,TRBJ2-1,.,CASRSNNEQFF
TRBV7-2,TRBJ2-1,few,CASSMNSGRYNEQFF
TRBV19,TRBJ2-5,many,CASSQSGGSETQYF
TRBV11-2,TRBJ1-1,.,CASSRGGRGSFFF
TRBV28,TRBJ2-7,.,CASSGGYEQYF
TRBV5-1,TRBJ1-6,.,CASSAGQGHGLHF
TRBV7-9,TRBJ2-1,.,CASSPRGSGGEQFF
TRBV7-2,TRBJ1-1,.,CASSPTRGGATEAFF
TRBV6-5,TRBJ2-7,.,CASRTTGRAYEQYF
TRBV7-9,TRBJ2-1,.,CASSLLQGGNEQFF
TRBV2,TRBJ1-2,.,CASSPSGLYGYTF
TRBV30,TRBJ1-2,.,CAWSFGSNGYTF
TRBV11-2,TRBJ2-7,.,CASSPRGYEQYF
TRBV18,TRBJ1-6,.,CASSPYDNSPLHF
TRBV6-5,TRBJ2-3,.,CASSSPGWTQYF
TRBV19,TRBJ2-7,.,CASSYSTGSYEQYF
TRBV19,TRBJ2-2,many,CASSGNTGELFF
TRBV18,TRBJ2-3,.,CASSPADTQYF
TRBV10-1,TRBJ2-1,.,CASSPGLAGPRRINEQFF
TRBV11-2,TRBJ1-1,.,CASSELTGGVTEAFF
TRBV18,TRBJ1-1,.,CASSPSNTAPNTEAFF
TRBV5-1,TRBJ1-4,few,CASSPAAGVEKLFF
TRBV30,TRBJ1-4,many,CAWSVILPRGEKLFF
TRBV7-8,TRBJ2-1,.,CASSQRLAGVNEQFF
TRBV7-2,TRBJ2-1,.,CASSLGGTPPYNEQFF
TRBV4-3,TRBJ2-2,.,CASSQDPGTTGELFF
TRBV6-5,TRBJ2-1,few,CASSRGTSGGNQFF
TRBV5-1,TRBJ2-2,.,CASEPRGDGPAPGELFF
TRBV18,TRBJ2-7,.,CASSPGVGDEQYF
TRBV10-1,TRBJ2-1,.,CASSPGVSYNEQFF
TRBV10-1,TRBJ1-6,few,CASSENQKNSPLHF
TRBV11-2,TRBJ1-1,.,CASSLGEETEAFF
TRBV6-5,TRBJ2-5,many,CASSYGDKGGETQYF
TRBV5-1,TRBJ2-3,few,CASSLGLLAGGNTDTQYF